Reported below is one T cell receptor (beta chain). Its antigen remains unidentified. This CDR3 is built from 15 residues. Germline CDR1 is KGHSH and CDR2 is LQKENI. V lost 2 bases and J 5 bases, leaving 13 bases between the germline ends. Repertoires were generated with immunoSEQ multiplex PCR, while TCRdb's copy carries only in-frame clones and drops some. The sample lists 2 million to 2.5 million clones, approximately 95% occurring once. This entry belongs to a study of shared clonotypes between healthy human individuals. On the study more broadly: Donors, aged 18 to 49, were a couple of women and a few men. Findings of the study overall: The rarefaction results pointed to incomplete sorted-subset sequencing despite large depth. Sharing across a few donors was seen in roughly 5% of naive CD4 clonotypes. Generation probability values for non-shared clonotypes were lower than those for clonotypes shared by all four donors.

This sequence was found in a man between 18 and 29 years old in good health. The rearrangement uses TRBV18 and TRBJ2-1; D is possibly TRBD2 (6 bases). The sequenced sample was naive CD4+ T cells sorted from blood. Subset here: CD45RA+ positively selected. CDR3 nucleotide sequence: TGTGCCAGCTCACCAATCGCGGGATGGAACAATGAGCAGTTCTTC. It translates to CASSPIAGWNNEQFF.